This T cell receptor (beta chain) was identified in a study of blood T cell repertoires in COVID-19. Study details: The United States, Italy and Spain provided the acute and convalescent COVID-19 samples. Sources were T cells, B-cell-depleted T cells, or PBMCs; the material itself was cDNA or gDNA.

CDR1 MDHEN and CDR2 SYDVKM come from the germline V gene. V shed 4 bases and J shed 5 bases, with 14 bases lying between them. This CDR3 spans 14 amino acids. The Seattle patients joined while their infection was active and were tracked longitudinally afterward. Authors' data handling: Nucleated cell counts were estimated from reference gene primer amplification. Profiling relied on immunoSEQ multiplex PCR, and the TCRdb table lists in-frame clones only, not all of them. For V, J and clone size, that table is used; D and trimming come from the DNA. The sample shows 40,000 to 50,000 clones, about 89% of them seen only once.

The chain links TRBV28 to TRBJ1-2; D is unclear. The sequenced material came from peripheral blood. This receptor was identified in a woman of 80 years or more with COVID-19, enrolled during active disease. This CDR3 reads CASSYSRAQYGYTF. The CDR3 nucleotides are TGTGCCAGCAGTTATTCGAGGGCACAGTATGGCTACACCTTC.